The clone carrying this T cell receptor (beta chain) was observed a few times. The data originate from a study of blood T cell repertoires in COVID-19. TCRdb keeps only in-frame clones here, not all; method: immunoSEQ multiplex PCR. This sample has tens of thousands of clones, with roughly 90% found just once. The CDR3 loop spans 12 amino acids. CDR1 is KGHSH and CDR2 is LQKENI in the germline V gene. The ends were cut back, 3 bases at V and 5 bases at J, with 7 bases in the middle. This receptor was identified in a human donor with active COVID-19. The donor label of this sample is uncertain. Material for sequencing was peripheral blood. The V gene is TRBV18, the J gene TRBJ2-5; D gene uncertain. CDR3 DNA sequence: TGTGCCAGCTCACCGTCCGGTGAGACCCAGTACTTC. Translation gives CASSPSGETQYF.